What follows are 32 T cell receptor beta chains derived from one specimen sequenced in a study of CD8 T cells in Susac syndrome. After extraction with the RNeasy kit, roughly 0.45 to 1 ug of the RNA was reverse transcribed using random hexamers. One entry per CDR3 protein results from TCRdb running MiXCR on the immunoSEQ multiplex PCR reads. The sample consists of around 69,000 distinct CDR3 sequences, over 95% of them appearing once. The material sequenced was CD4+ T cells from PBMCs. These receptor sequences come from a human donor with multiple sclerosis.

In this sample, this clonotype turned up once. The rearrangement joins TRBV18 to TRBJ2-1, with a weak D call TRBD2 (5 bases). CDR1 KGHSH and CDR2 LQKENI come from the germline V gene. Trimming removed 4 bases at V and 6 bases at J, with 10 bases between. The CDR3 has 13 residues. CDR3 sequence (DNA): TGTGCCAGCTCACAGGGAGACGGCAATGAGCAGTTCTTC. Translating gives CASSQGDGNEQFF.

The genes are TRBV12-3 or TRBV12-4 and TRBJ1-1; tentatively, D is TRBD1 (6 bases). This CDR3 contains 13 residues. The ends were cut back, 7 bases at V and 11 bases at J, with 20 bases in the middle. The DNA of the CDR3 is TGTGCCAGCACACCGGGACATTCGGGCCGCGCTTTCTTT. Protein product: CASTPGHSGRAFF.

The genes are TRBV18 and TRBJ2-5; 9 bases fit TRBD1. The CDR3 totals 17 residues. V trimming: 0 bases; J trimming: 1 base; junction bases outside the gene matches: 6. CDR1 is KGHSH, CDR2 LQKENI, per germline. As DNA, the CDR3 is TGTGCCAGCTCACCACCGGCTACAGGGGGCGGCCAAGAGACCCAGTACTTC. Translation gives CASSPPATGGGQETQYF.

This chain joins TRBV11-2 and TRBJ2-2; either TRBD1 or TRBD2 may supply D (5 bases each). V was shortened by 5 bases and J by 4 bases, with 11 bases between the two germline ends. The CDR3 runs to 14 residues. The germline CDR1 and CDR2 sequences are SGHAT and FQNNGV. DNA for the CDR3: TGTGCCAGCAGCGGGGACCTTTCCACCGGGGAGCTGTTTTTT. Translated, it gives CASSGDLSTGELFF.

V and J are TRBV12-3 or TRBV12-4 and TRBJ2-2; 7 bases line up with TRBD1. CDR3 size: 14 residues. The trim removed 5 bases at V and 6 bases at J, leaving 6 bases unmatched. The CDR3 DNA is TGTGCCAGCAGTCCCGACAGGGAATCCGGGGAGCTGTTTTTT. Encoded protein: CASSPDRESGELFF.

The chain couples TRBV20-1 to TRBJ1-1; D gene unclear. The V and J ends lost 5 bases and 3 bases respectively, with 13 bases between them. CDR3 length equals 13 residues. CDR1 and CDR2 from the germline V gene are DFQATT and SNEGSKA (reference sequence). For the CDR3, the DNA is TGCAGTGCTTTAAGGGATTTTTACACTGAAGCTTTCTTT. As protein: CSALRDFYTEAFF.

The chain carries TRBV20-1 and TRBJ2-1; maybe TRBD2 (6 bases). CDR3 size: 11 residues. In germline, CDR1 is DFQATT, CDR2 SNEGSKA (reference sequence). With 1 base removed from V and 10 bases from J, the gap between germline ends came to 8 bases. The CDR3 is CSARASGEQFF. As DNA, the CDR3 is TGCAGTGCTAGAGCAAGCGGGGAGCAGTTCTTC.

The rearrangement joins TRBV30 to TRBJ2-5, with a tentative D call TRBD2 (7 bases). The germline V and J ends were trimmed by 5 bases and 4 bases, with 14 bases remaining between them. The CDR3 sequence is 13 residues long. CDR1 GTSNPN and CDR2 SVGIG come from the germline V gene (reference sequence). DNA of the CDR3: TGTGCCTGGCGACGAAGGGGGGGAGAGACCCAGTACTTC. Its protein product is CAWRRRGGETQYF.

The genes are TRBV7-9 and TRBJ2-7; TRBD2 agrees at 10 bases. Germline values: CDR1 SEHNR, CDR2 FQNEAQ (reference sequence). This CDR3 has 12 amino acids. Trimming removed 4 bases from V and 10 bases from J; junction bases left unmatched: 4. The DNA of the CDR3 is TGTGCCAGCAGCTCCAGCGGGGGGGCCCAGTACTTC. This sequence encodes CASSSSGGAQYF.

The chain is built from TRBV10-3 and TRBJ2-4; no clear D. Trimming cost V 2 bases and J 0 bases, with 8 bases left between them. CDR3 length equals 15 residues. Germline-derived CDR1 and CDR2 are ENHRY and SYGVKD. CDR3 DNA: TGTGCCATCAGTGAGGGTCCACTAGCCAAAAACATTCAGTACTTC. Translating it yields CAISEGPLAKNIQYF.

The CDR3, as DNA: TGCGCCAGCAGCCAAGAGTACTCGGGGCGCCCGGACGAGCAGTACTTC. It codes for CASSQEYSGRPDEQYF. This chain uses TRBV4-3 with TRBJ2-7; D tentatively fits TRBD1 or TRBD2 (5 bases each). V was pared by 0 bases and J by 5 bases, with 17 bases between. The CDR3 contains 16 residues. CDR1 LGHNA and CDR2 YSLEER come from the germline V gene.

This chain uses TRBV12-3 or TRBV12-4 with TRBJ2-2, with D tentatively TRBD1 (6 bases). The CDR3 loop spans 11 amino acids. V dropped 7 bases and J dropped 7 bases, with 7 bases sitting between them. Written as DNA, the CDR3 is TGTGCCAGCAACAGGGTCGGGGAGCTGTTTTTT. Translation gives CASNRVGELFF.

This clonotype occurred once. The chain joins TRBV2 to TRBJ2-1, with D maybe TRBD1 (6 bases). From germline, CDR1 is SNHLY and CDR2 FYNNEI. Trimming pared 6 bases from V and 0 bases from J, leaving 12 bases between. The CDR3 consists of 15 residues. The CDR3 DNA is TGTGCCAGCAGGAAGACGGACAGCTCCTACAATGAGCAGTTCTTC. It encodes CASRKTDSSYNEQFF.

This chain connects TRBV12-3 or TRBV12-4 to TRBJ1-2, with D maybe TRBD1 (5 bases). The V end was cut by 8 bases, the J end by 5 bases, with 12 bases between. The CDR3 runs 12 residues. The chain's CDR3 is CASRGRLYGYTF. In DNA, the CDR3 is TGTGCCAGCCGGGGCCGCCTTTATGGCTACACCTTC.

The J gene is TRBJ1-5, the V gene TRBV20-1; 7 nucleotides align to TRBD1. With V trimmed by 4 bases and J by 7 bases, 7 bases remained unmatched. CDR1 and CDR2 from the germline V gene are DFQATT and SNEGSKA (reference sequence). The CDR3 sequence is 13 residues long. CDR3 in amino acids: CSATRQGDQPQHF. For the CDR3, the DNA is TGCAGTGCTACTCGACAGGGAGACCAGCCCCAGCATTTT.

This chain connects TRBV6-6 to TRBJ2-3; D perhaps matches TRBD1 (5 bases). The CDR3 covers 16 residues. The germline CDR1 and CDR2 sequences are MNHNY and SVGAGI (reference sequence). V lost 2 bases and J lost 1, with 13 bases in between. The CDR3 here is CASSYPYSTGTDTQYF. The CDR3 DNA sequence: TGTGCCAGCAGTTACCCCTATTCGACAGGCACAGATACGCAGTATTTT.

The chain is built from TRBV12-3 or TRBV12-4 and TRBJ2-3, with 7 bases identical to TRBD1. The J segment lost 0 bases and the V segment lost 4 bases, leaving 1 base of the junction unmatched. The CDR3 is 14 amino acids. In nucleotides, the CDR3 is TGTGCCAGCAGTTCGGGACAGAGCACAGATACGCAGTATTTT. It yields the protein CASSSGQSTDTQYF.

A single count supports this clonotype. The chain employs TRBV7-2 and TRBJ2-1; possibly TRBD2 for D (5 bases). This CDR3 region has 14 residues. Germline loops: CDR1 SGHTA, CDR2 FQGNSA. The germline V and J ends were trimmed by 3 bases and 2 bases, with 8 bases remaining between them. The CDR3 region has the DNA TGTGCCAGCAGCTTGCTAGCCGCCTACAATGAGCAGTTCTTC. Protein: CASSLLAAYNEQFF.

The chain recombines TRBV6-5 with TRBJ2-3; D is unclear. Per the germline V gene, CDR1 is MNHEY and CDR2 is SVGAGI. The CDR3 sequence is 18 residues long. Between the trimmed V and J ends, which lost 2 bases and 2 bases, there was a span of 20 bases. The CDR3 loop reads CASSYGHRAQIFTDTQYF. DNA for the CDR3: TGTGCCAGCAGTTACGGGCACCGGGCCCAAATTTTCACAGATACGCAGTATTTT.

The rearrangement uses TRBV20-1 and TRBJ2-1, with 11 bases aligning to TRBD2. Trimming removed 3 bases from V and 0 bases from J; junction bases left unmatched: 10. The CDR3 totals 18 residues. Germline loops: CDR1 DFQATT, CDR2 SNEGSKA (reference sequence). The CDR3 reads CSARGTGTSGLSYNEQFF. DNA for the CDR3: TGCAGTGCTAGGGGCACCGGGACTAGCGGCCTCTCCTACAATGAGCAGTTCTTC.

This chain connects TRBV3-1 to TRBJ1-5; D not certain. CDR1 is LGHDT, CDR2 YNNKEL, per germline (reference sequence). The CDR3 extends over 15 amino acids. Deletions cut 4 bases from V and 9 bases from J, with 19 bases between. CDR3 coding DNA: TGTGCCAGCAGCCCGAATCCTGAGGGCGCATCGCCCCAGCATTTT. It specifies CASSPNPEGASPQHF.

The rearrangement links TRBV3-1 to TRBJ2-3, with 10 positions matching TRBD1. This CDR3 has 20 residues. Unmatched junction bases numbered 17, after V lost 4 bases and J lost 1 base. In germline, CDR1 is LGHDT, CDR2 YNNKEL (reference sequence). The CDR3 coding sequence is TGTGCCAGCAGCCTCTTTTTTCCCTGGACAGGGGGTATGGGCACAGATACGCAGTATTTT. It is translated as CASSLFFPWTGGMGTDTQYF.

The V call is TRBV4-3, the J call TRBJ2-7; D possibly uses TRBD1 or TRBD2 (6 bases each). The CDR3 has 15 residues. CDR1 and CDR2 (germline): LGHNA, YSLEER. Deletions cut 0 bases from V and 3 bases from J, with 12 bases between. The CDR3 spells CASSQDGGGGYEQYF. In DNA form, the CDR3 reads TGCGCCAGCAGCCAAGATGGCGGAGGGGGCTACGAGCAGTACTTC.

The rearrangement uses TRBV20-1 and TRBJ2-7, with TRBD2 as a possible D gene (6 bases). V dropped 3 bases and J dropped 3 bases, with 18 bases sitting between them. Per the germline V gene, CDR1 is DFQATT and CDR2 is SNEGSKA (reference sequence). This CDR3 region has 15 residues. The CDR3 region is CSASPAGTLRYEQYF. Written as DNA, the CDR3 is TGCAGTGCTAGTCCGGCCGGGACTCTTCGCTACGAGCAGTACTTC.

The rearrangement uses TRBV7-9 and TRBJ1-1; possibly TRBD1 for D (5 bases). The ends were cut back, 6 bases at V and 6 bases at J, with 11 bases in the middle. This CDR3 is built from 12 residues. The germline CDR1 and CDR2 sequences are SEHNR and FQNEAQ (reference sequence). This CDR3 reads CASSGRGAEAFF. In DNA form, the CDR3 reads TGTGCCAGCAGTGGTCGGGGCGCTGAAGCTTTCTTT.

The chain uses TRBV3-1 and TRBJ2-2; the D call may be TRBD1 or TRBD2 (5 bases each). The CDR3 extends over 15 amino acids. In germline, CDR1 is LGHDT, CDR2 YNNKEL (reference sequence). With 3 bases removed from V and 4 bases from J, the gap between germline ends came to 12 bases. CDR3 residues: CASSQRGRSTGELFF. In nucleotides, the CDR3 is TGTGCCAGCAGCCAGAGGGGTAGGAGCACCGGGGAGCTGTTTTTT.

CDR3 DNA sequence: TGTGCCAGCAGTCAGCAGAAACACCTTGAAGCTTTCTTT. It yields the protein CASSQQKHLEAFF. The genes are TRBV11-2 and TRBJ1-1; D remains ambiguous. Germline CDR1 is SGHAT and CDR2 is FQNNGV. V lost 6 bases and J lost 7, with 15 bases in between. The CDR3 sequence is 13 residues long.

The chain uses TRBV7-9 and TRBJ2-1, with D hard to call. Germline V gene sequence: CDR1 SEHNR, CDR2 FQNEAQ (reference sequence). The V and J ends lost 4 bases and 7 bases respectively, with 14 bases between them. The CDR3 has 14 amino acids. The CDR3, as DNA: TGTGCCAGCAGCTCTCAAACTCTAGGGAATGAGCAGTTCTTC. It encodes CASSSQTLGNEQFF. The full variable domain, rest sourced from reference TRBV7-9 and TRBJ2-1, is DTGVSQNPRHKITKRGQNVTFRCDPISEHNRLYWYRQTLGQGPEFLTYFQNEAQLEKSRLLSDRFSAERPKGSFSTLEIQRTEQGDSAMYLCASSSQTLGNEQFFGPGTRLTVL.

The chain recombines TRBV20-1 with TRBJ2-3, with 13 bases lining up with TRBD2. Trimming cost V 4 bases and J 3 bases; bases outside gene matches: 7. This CDR3 contains 16 residues. CDR1 and CDR2 (germline): DFQATT, SNEGSKA (reference sequence). In nucleotides, the CDR3 is TGCAGTGCTACTTCGACTAGCGGGGGGCTGACAGATACGCAGTATTTT. Translating it yields CSATSTSGGLTDTQYF.

CDR3 coding DNA: TGTGCCAGCAGTTTGAGCGGGGGGCCGGGTGAGCAGTTCTTC. Amino acid sequence: CASSLSGGPGEQFF. The rearrangement uses TRBV6-2 or TRBV6-3 and TRBJ2-1, with 9 bases matching TRBD2. The CDR3 has 14 residues. V lost 4 bases and J lost 9; bases outside the gene matches: 7. Germline values: CDR1 MNHEY, CDR2 SVGEGT.

The V gene is TRBV19, the J gene TRBJ2-4, with TRBD1 as a possible D gene (6 bases). The germline V and J ends were trimmed by 3 bases and 6 bases, with 15 bases remaining between them. This CDR3 has 15 amino acids. Germline V gene lookup returns CDR1 LNHDA and CDR2 SQIVND (reference sequence). CDR3 amino acids: CASSIPGRGANIQYF. The CDR3 coding sequence is TGTGCCAGTAGTATTCCGGGCAGGGGTGCAAACATTCAGTACTTC.

V is TRBV7-3 and J is TRBJ2-1; D ambiguous. Germline loops: CDR1 SGHTA, CDR2 FQGTGA. The CDR3 has 14 amino acids. Trimming took off 0 bases at V and 6 bases at J, with 9 bases between the two ends. The CDR3 here is CASSLTRGGNEQFF. CDR3 DNA: TGTGCCAGCAGCTTAACCCGAGGTGGCAATGAGCAGTTCTTC.